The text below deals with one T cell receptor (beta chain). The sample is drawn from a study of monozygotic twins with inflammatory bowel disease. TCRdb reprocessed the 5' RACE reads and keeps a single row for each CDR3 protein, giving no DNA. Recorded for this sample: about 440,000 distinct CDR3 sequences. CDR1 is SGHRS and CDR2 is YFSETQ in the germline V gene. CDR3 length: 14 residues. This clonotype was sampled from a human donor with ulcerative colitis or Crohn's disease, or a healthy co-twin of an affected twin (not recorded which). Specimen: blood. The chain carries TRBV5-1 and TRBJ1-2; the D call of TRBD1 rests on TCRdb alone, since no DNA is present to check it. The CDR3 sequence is CASSPGTENYGYTF.